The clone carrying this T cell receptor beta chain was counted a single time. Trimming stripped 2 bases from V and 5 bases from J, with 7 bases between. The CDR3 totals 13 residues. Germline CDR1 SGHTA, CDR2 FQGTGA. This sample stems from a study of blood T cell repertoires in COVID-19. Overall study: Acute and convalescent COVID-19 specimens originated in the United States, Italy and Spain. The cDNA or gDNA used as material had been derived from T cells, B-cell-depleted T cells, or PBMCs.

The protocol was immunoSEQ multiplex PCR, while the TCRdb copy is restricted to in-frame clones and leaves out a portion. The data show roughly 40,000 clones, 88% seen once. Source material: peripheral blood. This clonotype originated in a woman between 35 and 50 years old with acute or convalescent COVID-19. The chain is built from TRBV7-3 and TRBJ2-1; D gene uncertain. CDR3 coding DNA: TGTGCCAGCAGCTTATCCCAAAACAATGAGCAGTTCTTC. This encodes CASSLSQNNEQFF.